The 29 T cell receptor beta chains in this list originate from one sample, sequenced in a study of T cell repertoires in aging, cancer and after chemotherapy. Peripheral blood genomic DNA, not sorted cells or RNA, was the template. TRB rearrangements spanning V, D and J were amplified using mixed TRB-A/B primers. TCRdb reprocessed the multiplex PCR reads with MiXCR, giving one entry per CDR3 protein. The sample yields fewer than 20,000 distinct CDR3 sequences, about 50% seen once. The specimen was blood. The receptor source for this set is a human donor in good health.

The chain joins TRBV27 to TRBJ2-7; 7 bases agree with TRBD1. The trim removed 6 bases at V and 2 bases at J, leaving 10 bases unmatched. The germline CDR1 and CDR2 sequences are MNHEY and SMNVEV (reference sequence). This CDR3 comprises 15 residues. This CDR3 is CASSPRDRLTYEQYF. The CDR3 DNA is TGTGCCAGCAGCCCGAGGGACAGACTAACCTACGAGCAGTACTTC.

The J gene is TRBJ2-3, the V gene TRBV5-1; perhaps TRBD1 as D (5 bases). CDR1 and CDR2 from the germline V gene are SGHRS and YFSETQ. Trimming pared 2 bases from V and 0 bases from J, leaving 10 bases between. The CDR3 is 15 residues long. CDR3 sequence: CASSFWGKSTDTQYF. In DNA form, the CDR3 reads TGCGCCAGCAGCTTTTGGGGCAAAAGCACAGATACGCAGTATTTT. Full variable domain (outside the CDR3, taken from reference TRBV5-1 and TRBJ2-3): KAGVTQTPRYLIKTRGQQVTLSCSPISGHRSVSWYQQTPGQGLQFLFEYFSETQRNKGNFPGRFSGRQFSNSRSEMNVSTLELGDSALYLCASSFWGKSTDTQYFGPGTRLTVL.

The chain couples TRBV30 to TRBJ1-4, with D possibly TRBD1 on 6 matching bases. The V end was cut by 3 bases, the J end by 8 bases, with 13 bases between. CDR1 and CDR2 from the germline V gene are GTSNPN and SVGIG (reference sequence). The CDR3 totals 13 residues. The chain's CDR3 is CAWRGAGREKLFF. The DNA of the CDR3 is TGTGCCTGGAGGGGGGCCGGGCGGGAAAAACTGTTTTTT.

The chain employs TRBV6-5 and TRBJ2-6; 12 bases line up with TRBD2. The ends lost 7 bases at V and 0 bases at J; junction bases unmatched: 7. Germline V gene data show CDR1 as MNHEY and CDR2 as SVGAGI. This CDR3 comprises 18 residues. In DNA form, the CDR3 reads TGTGCCAGCACCCCGACTAGCGGGAGCTGCTCTGGGGCCAACGTCCTGACTTTC. This codes for CASTPTSGSCSGANVLTF.

CDR3 in DNA: TGTGCCAGCAGCTTTGGACTAGCGGAGGCCTACGAGCAGTACTTC. Protein sequence: CASSFGLAEAYEQYF. The chain links TRBV7-2 to TRBJ2-7; 10 nucleotides agree with TRBD2. Per the germline V gene, CDR1 is SGHTA and CDR2 is FQGNSA. This CDR3 comprises 15 residues. V lost 3 bases, J lost 2 bases, and 4 bases stayed unmatched. The variable domain in full, completed from reference TRBV7-2 and TRBJ2-7, reads GAGVSQSPSNKVTEKGKDVELRCDPISGHTALYWYRQSLGQGLEFLIYFQGNSAPDKSGLPSDRFSAERTGGSVSTLTIQRTQQEDSAVYLCASSFGLAEAYEQYFGPGTRLTVT.

The chain combines TRBV18 with TRBJ2-5; D may be TRBD2 (7 bases). Germline V gene sequence: CDR1 KGHSH, CDR2 LQKENI. The ends were cut back, 4 bases at V and 5 bases at J, with 20 bases in the middle. CDR3 length: 16 amino acids. The CDR3 here is CASSLSTSATGETQYF. CDR3 sequence (DNA): TGTGCCAGCTCACTTAGCACTAGCGCCACAGGGGAGACCCAGTACTTC. The variable domain in full, with the rest retrieved from reference TRBV18 and TRBJ2-5, is NAGVMQNPRHLVRRRGQEARLRCSPMKGHSHVYWYRQLPEEGLKFMVYLQKENIIDESGMPKERFSAEFPKEGPSILRIQQVVRGDSAAYFCASSLSTSATGETQYFGPGTRLLVL.

The J gene is TRBJ1-5, the V gene TRBV6-6, with a tentative D call TRBD1 (6 bases). This CDR3 is 17 amino acids long. Germline CDR1 is MNHNY and CDR2 is SVGAGI (reference sequence). V dropped 0 bases and J dropped 1 base, with 13 bases sitting between them. The CDR3 DNA reads TGTGCCAGCAGTTACTCTCACCCAGGGGCAAGCAATCAGCCCCAGCATTTT. Protein sequence: CASSYSHPGASNQPQHF.

This clonotype was picked up a small number of times. This chain links TRBV27 with TRBJ2-1; a possible D gene is TRBD2 (6 bases). CDR1 is MNHEY, CDR2 SMNVEV, per germline (reference sequence). The CDR3 consists of 15 residues. Trimming shortened V by 3 bases and J by 8 bases, and 17 bases separated the two germline ends. CDR3 coding DNA: TGTGCCAGCAGTTTCGGGGGAGGCCTATGGGATGAGCAGTTCTTC. This codes for CASSFGGGLWDEQFF.

This chain connects TRBV6-5 to TRBJ1-1; 10 nucleotides align to TRBD1. V lost 10 bases, J lost 8 bases, and 10 bases stayed unmatched. Germline V lookup: CDR1 MNHEY, CDR2 SVGAGI. CDR3 length: 13 amino acids. The CDR3 nucleotides read TGTGCCACCAATCGACAGGGGGCCTCAGAAGCTTTCTTT. It is translated as CATNRQGASEAFF.

This clonotype was picked up a small number of times. The rearrangement links TRBV19 to TRBJ1-2, with TRBD1 matching 7 bases. This CDR3 is 14 amino acids long. The junction had 18 bases not matched to a gene; V was cut back by 7 bases and J by 13 bases. Germline V gene lookup returns CDR1 LNHDA and CDR2 SQIVND (reference sequence). The CDR3 DNA sequence: TGTGCCAGTAATCCTCAAGGGACAGTCTTCGGTGGCACCTTC. Translation: CASNPQGTVFGGTF.

The CDR3 loop is CASSEVAQNEQFF. The CDR3 DNA is TGTGCCAGCAGTGAGGTAGCTCAGAATGAGCAGTTCTTC. V and J are TRBV6-1 and TRBJ2-1; D not resolved. The V end was cut by 3 bases, the J end by 7 bases, with 10 bases between. The CDR3 is made up of 13 amino acids. The germline gives CDR1 MNHNS, CDR2 SASEGT.

The CDR3 loop reads CASSYGGLAGGGEQYF. CDR3 coding DNA: TGTGCCAGCAGTTACGGCGGACTAGCGGGAGGGGGCGAGCAGTACTTC. The J gene is TRBJ2-7, the V gene TRBV6-2 or TRBV6-3, with 15 positions matching TRBD2. Germline V gives CDR1 MNHEY, CDR2 SVGEGT. V shed 2 bases, J shed 6 bases, and the junction held 5 bases outside the gene matches. The CDR3 extends over 16 amino acids.

V usage is TRBV30 and J usage is TRBJ1-6, with D hard to call. The length of the CDR3 is 14 residues. Trimming removed 1 base at V and 8 bases at J, with 12 bases between. Looked up from germline, CDR1 is GTSNPN and CDR2 is SVGIG (reference sequence). The CDR3 bases are TGTGCCTGGAGTGCGGCCGGACTTTATTCACCCCTCCACTTT. Protein: CAWSAAGLYSPLHF.

The J gene is TRBJ2-3, the V gene TRBV27; 11 positions match TRBD2. The CDR3 totals 15 residues. Unmatched junction bases numbered 7, after V lost 7 bases and J lost 4 bases. Germline CDR1 is MNHEY and CDR2 is SMNVEV (reference sequence). CDR3 nucleotide sequence: TGTGCCAGCAAGCGGGCTAGCGGGAGGCCAGATACGCAGTATTTT. It translates to CASKRASGRPDTQYF.

This rearrangement joins TRBV6-5 to TRBJ2-1; weak D call: TRBD1 (5 bases). V lost 3 bases to trimming and J lost 12 bases, with 12 bases between them. This CDR3 has 12 residues. Germline V CDR1 and CDR2: MNHEY, SVGAGI. CDR3 nucleotide sequence: TGTGCCAGCAGTTATATAAGGGGTGCGCAGTTCTTC. Translating gives CASSYIRGAQFF.

This rearrangement joins TRBV30 to TRBJ2-2; D might be TRBD1 or TRBD2, each matching 5 bases. In germline, CDR1 is GTSNPN, CDR2 SVGIG (reference sequence). V gave up 1 base and J gave up 3 bases, with 9 bases separating them. This CDR3 region has 14 residues. DNA of the CDR3: TGTGCCTGGAGTGCCGGGACGCACACCGGGGAGCTGTTTTTT. This gives the protein CAWSAGTHTGELFF.

This chain uses TRBV19 with TRBJ2-1, with 8 bases identical to TRBD2. CDR1 is LNHDA, CDR2 SQIVND, per germline (reference sequence). The CDR3 has 15 residues. With V trimmed by 6 bases and J by 7 bases, 11 bases remained unmatched. The DNA of the CDR3 is TGTGCCAGTAGGGGACCGGGACTAGGCTTTAATGAGCAGTTCTTC. Translated, it gives CASRGPGLGFNEQFF. Full variable domain (remainder filled in from reference TRBV19 and TRBJ2-1): DGGITQSPKYLFRKEGQNVTLSCEQNLNHDAMYWYRQDPGQGLRLIYYSQIVNDFQKGDIAEGYSVSREKKESFPLTVTSAQKNPTAFYLCASRGPGLGFNEQFFGPGTRLTVL.

This clonotype was detected a few times. V and J are TRBV15 and TRBJ1-4; tentatively, D is TRBD1 (6 bases). This CDR3 has 16 residues. Germline CDR1 is LNHNV and CDR2 is YYDKDF (reference sequence). V lost 0 bases and J lost 7, with 15 bases in between. CDR3 loop: CATSRDQKGGGEKLFF. For the CDR3, the DNA is TGTGCCACCAGCAGAGATCAAAAGGGGGGAGGTGAAAAACTGTTTTTT.

This clonotype occurred a few times. The rearrangement links TRBV7-2 to TRBJ2-2, with TRBD1 matching over 11 bases. There are 16 residues in the CDR3. The germline V gene encodes CDR1 SGHTA and CDR2 FQGNSA. Trimming removed 4 bases from V and 7 bases from J; junction bases left unmatched: 8. The chain's CDR3 is CASSSLGQGAGGELFF. The CDR3 DNA sequence: TGTGCCAGCAGCTCCCTTGGACAGGGGGCGGGCGGGGAGCTGTTTTTT. Full variable domain (missing parts from reference TRBV7-2 and TRBJ2-2): GAGVSQSPSNKVTEKGKDVELRCDPISGHTALYWYRQSLGQGLEFLIYFQGNSAPDKSGLPSDRFSAERTGGSVSTLTIQRTQQEDSAVYLCASSSLGQGAGGELFFGEGSRLTVL.

This clonotype was counted between two and nine times. This chain's CDR3 is CATSSTIPGELFF. The CDR3, as DNA: TGTGCCACCAGCAGCACTATCCCCGGGGAGCTGTTTTTT. J is TRBJ2-2 and V is TRBV15, with D unresolved. CDR1 is LNHNV and CDR2 is YYDKDF in the germline V gene (reference sequence). V lost 3 bases and J lost 6, with 8 bases in between. The CDR3 extends over 13 amino acids.

The chain is built from TRBV19 and TRBJ2-7; TRBD1 agrees at 7 bases. V lost 11 bases, J lost 3 bases, and 19 bases stayed unmatched. The CDR3 consists of 16 residues. CDR1 LNHDA and CDR2 SQIVND come from the germline V gene (reference sequence). DNA of the CDR3: TGTGCCGGGGGTAGAGGGAAAGGACAGGCCAGCTACGAGCAGTACTTC. Translation gives CAGGRGKGQASYEQYF.

This clonotype is categorized as medium-sized. A junction boundary mismatches the germline segment, possibly from a read error. The chain carries TRBV29-1 and TRBJ2-5; D is tentatively TRBD1 or TRBD2 (5 bases each). This CDR3 has 13 amino acids. Germline-derived CDR1 and CDR2 are SQVTM and ANQGSEA. DNA for the CDR3: TGCAGCGTCGAAGGGACGGCGCAAGAGACCCAGTACTTC. Its translation: CSVEGTAQETQYF. Full variable domain (remainder filled in from reference TRBV29-1 and TRBJ2-5): SAVISQKPSRDICQRGTSLTIQCQVDSQVTMMFWYRQQPGQSLTLIATANQGSEATYESGFVIDKFPISRPNLTFSTLTVSNMSPEDSSIYLCSVEGTAQETQYFGPGTRLLVL.

This chain uses TRBV6-5 with TRBJ2-7; D remains unclear. CDR1 and CDR2 from the germline V gene are MNHEY and SVGAGI. The V and J ends lost 0 bases and 7 bases respectively, with 10 bases between them. The CDR3 contains 13 residues. The CDR3 region is CASSYSTVREQYF. Here the CDR3 DNA reads TGTGCCAGCAGTTACTCCACGGTGAGGGAGCAGTACTTC.

DNA for the CDR3: TGTGCCTGGGCCCGGGGCAGCCTCGGGACCCAGTACTTC. Its translation is CAWARGSLGTQYF. This chain joins TRBV30 and TRBJ2-5; D is tentatively TRBD1 or TRBD2 (5 bases each). This CDR3 contains 13 residues. Germline CDR1 and CDR2: GTSNPN and SVGIG (reference sequence). Trimming pared 5 bases from V and 7 bases from J, leaving 17 bases between.

This rearrangement joins TRBV12-3 or TRBV12-4 to TRBJ2-3; D gene ambiguous. V shed 6 bases and J shed 7 bases, with 8 bases lying between them. This CDR3 is built from 11 residues. In DNA form, the CDR3 reads TGTGCCAGCAGCCCGGCGAATACGCAGTATTTT. Translated, it gives CASSPANTQYF.

J is TRBJ2-1 and V is TRBV19, with a tentative D call TRBD2 (7 bases). Germline values: CDR1 LNHDA, CDR2 SQIVND (reference sequence). Trimming took 3 bases from V and 6 from J, leaving 21 bases between them. There are 17 residues in the CDR3. CDR3 loop: CASSIRSRREGGNEQFF. In DNA, the CDR3 is TGTGCCAGTAGTATTAGGAGCAGGAGGGAGGGGGGCAATGAGCAGTTCTTC.

This chain uses TRBV5-6 with TRBJ2-3; TRBD2 aligns across 7 bases. V shed 4 bases and J 2 bases; nucleotides not matched to a gene: 7. There are 15 residues in the CDR3. Germline assignment: CDR1 SGHDT and CDR2 YYEEEE. The CDR3, as DNA: TGTGCCAGCAGCATTGGGACTATGCCCACAGATACGCAGTATTTT. Amino acid sequence: CASSIGTMPTDTQYF.

This clonotype is medium-sized in the sample. The V and J genes are TRBV29-1 and TRBJ2-7; 11 nucleotides match TRBD2. V lost 3 bases to trimming and J lost 7 bases; unmatched junction nucleotides: 5. Per germline, CDR1 SQVTM and CDR2 ANQGSEA. This CDR3 comprises 13 residues. The CDR3 here is CSVDLAGGREQYF. CDR3 DNA sequence: TGCAGCGTTGATTTAGCGGGAGGGCGTGAGCAGTACTTC.

The chain uses TRBV27 and TRBJ2-7; D perhaps matches TRBD2 (5 bases). Trimming took off 6 bases at V and 6 bases at J, with 18 bases between the two ends. The CDR3 has 14 amino acids. The germline V gene encodes CDR1 MNHEY and CDR2 SMNVEV (reference sequence). In nucleotides, the CDR3 is TGTGCCAGCAGGCCCGCGGGCCCGTTTGGCGAGCAGTACTTC. Translated, it gives CASRPAGPFGEQYF.